These 29 T cell receptor beta chains came from one sample sequenced in a study of cytomegalovirus exposure and HLA in healthy donors. Use of 60 Vbeta and 13 Jbeta primers characterized the PCR. Sequencing used immunoSEQ multiplex PCR; TCRdb keeps in-frame clones, though not all of them. The data show approximately 130,000 clones, over 60% seen once. Material for sequencing was PBMCs. Receptors originate from a female donor in good health and CMV-seropositive.

The chain employs TRBV7-2 and TRBJ2-7; 12 bases map to TRBD2. Germline CDR1 SGHTA, CDR2 FQGNSA. CDR3 length equals 16 residues. The junction had 2 bases not matched to a gene; V was cut back by 1 base and J by 1 base. Here the CDR3 reads CASSLEGTSGSYEQYF. The CDR3 coding sequence is TGTGCCAGCAGCTTAGAGGGGACTAGCGGGTCCTACGAGCAGTACTTC. Variable domain in full (rest from reference TRBV7-2 and TRBJ2-7): GAGVSQSPSNKVTEKGKDVELRCDPISGHTALYWYRQSLGQGLEFLIYFQGNSAPDKSGLPSDRFSAERTGGSVSTLTIQRTQQEDSAVYLCASSLEGTSGSYEQYFGPGTRLTVT.

The chain uses TRBV14 and TRBJ1-6, with 7 bases that match TRBD1. This CDR3 spans 13 amino acids. Germline loops: CDR1 SGHDN, CDR2 FVKESK. The V gene end was trimmed by 3 bases and the J gene end by 9 bases; junction bases not matched to a gene: 2. CDR3 sequence (DNA): TGTGCCAGCAGCCATGGGACAGTTTCACCCCTCCACTTT. This codes for CASSHGTVSPLHF.

The rearrangement links TRBV19 to TRBJ2-1, with 7 bases identical to TRBD2. Germline CDR1 LNHDA, CDR2 SQIVND (reference sequence). The CDR3 covers 16 residues. V trimming: 3 bases; J trimming: 1 base; junction bases outside the gene matches: 6. CDR3 coding DNA: TGTGCCAGTAGTATGTTGGGGGAGGGGTCCTACAATGAGCAGTTCTTC. Translation gives CASSMLGEGSYNEQFF.

This clone came up a few times. The gene calls are TRBV10-1 and TRBJ2-2, with D tentatively TRBD2 (6 bases). Trimming stripped 3 bases from V and 6 bases from J, with 8 bases between. The CDR3 is made up of 13 amino acids. Germline CDR1 and CDR2: WNHNN and SYGVQD (reference sequence). The CDR3 reads CASSDGGAGELFF. The CDR3 bases are TGCGCCAGCAGTGATGGAGGGGCCGGGGAGCTGTTTTTT.

V gene TRBV6-6 combines with J gene TRBJ1-6; TRBD1 might be the D (6 bases). The V gene lost 5 bases and the J gene lost 5 bases, with 16 bases spanning the gap. Germline V CDR1 and CDR2: MNHNY, SVGAGI (reference sequence). The CDR3 spans 16 residues. The DNA of the CDR3 is TGTGCCAGCAGTCACCTTGGGGGCATCAATAATTCACCCCTCCACTTT. It specifies CASSHLGGINNSPLHF.

The rearrangement uses TRBV7-8 and TRBJ1-2; maybe TRBD1 (6 bases). The length of the CDR3 is 16 residues. The V end was cut by 5 bases, the J end by 4 bases, with 20 bases between. Germline V gene data show CDR1 as SGHVS and CDR2 as FQNEAQ. CDR3 residues: CASSQRQASTGYGYTF. The CDR3 bases are TGTGCCAGCAGCCAGCGACAGGCGTCAACGGGCTATGGCTACACCTTC.

This clone was counted a few times. The chain recombines TRBV7-9 with TRBJ2-2, with 10 bases lining up with TRBD2. The CDR3 totals 19 residues. V lost 4 bases to trimming and J lost 0 bases; unmatched junction nucleotides: 11. Germline CDR1 is SEHNR and CDR2 is FQNEAQ (reference sequence). The CDR3 reads CASSYSRTSGPTNTGELFF. CDR3 nucleotide sequence: TGTGCCAGCAGCTATAGCCGGACTAGCGGACCTACGAACACCGGGGAGCTGTTTTTT.

The chain couples TRBV13 to TRBJ2-7; no firm D call. Germline V lookup: CDR1 PRHDT, CDR2 FYEKMQ (reference sequence). This CDR3 region has 14 residues. The V gene lost 0 bases and the J gene lost 2 bases, with 8 bases spanning the gap. CDR3 nucleotide sequence: TGTGCCAGCAGCTTAGGTTTAGTAACCTACGAGCAGTACTTC. It is translated as CASSLGLVTYEQYF.

The chain couples TRBV7-9 to TRBJ2-7, with D perhaps TRBD2 (5 bases). Germline CDR1 reads SEHNR; CDR2 reads FQNEAQ (reference sequence). This CDR3 region has 11 residues. V lost 5 bases to trimming and J lost 5 bases, with 7 bases between them. CDR3 residues: CASSVSDEQYF. The CDR3 nucleotides are TGTGCCAGCAGCGTTAGCGACGAGCAGTACTTC.

V is TRBV2 and J is TRBJ2-7, with D perhaps TRBD2 (6 bases). The germline V gene encodes CDR1 SNHLY and CDR2 FYNNEI. The CDR3 sequence is 13 residues long. V was pared by 6 bases and J by 8 bases, with 17 bases between. This CDR3 is CASRPAREAKQYF. The CDR3 DNA is TGTGCCAGCAGGCCGGCCAGGGAGGCAAAGCAGTACTTC. The whole variable domain, filled in from reference TRBV2 and TRBJ2-7, reads EPEVTQTPSHQVTQMGQEVILRCVPISNHLYFYWYRQILGQKVEFLVSFYNNEISEKSEIFDDQFSVERPDGSNFTLKIRSTKLEDSAMYFCASRPAREAKQYFGPGTRLTVT.

The chain uses TRBV10-2 and TRBJ2-5; no clear D gene. Germline V gene lookup returns CDR1 WSHSY and CDR2 SAAADI. The CDR3 spans 12 residues. Trimming stripped 4 bases from V and 5 bases from J, with 8 bases between. As DNA, the CDR3 is TGCGCCAGCAGTGGGTTAGAGGAGACCCAGTACTTC. Its protein product is CASSGLEETQYF.

The V and J genes are TRBV5-1 and TRBJ2-1; 8 positions agree with TRBD2. With V trimmed by 2 bases and J by 2 bases, 12 bases remained unmatched. The CDR3 totals 18 residues. CDR1 is SGHRS and CDR2 is YFSETQ in the germline V gene. CDR3 loop: CASSFQFRSGGTYNEQFF. The CDR3 DNA sequence: TGCGCCAGCAGCTTCCAGTTTCGGAGCGGGGGTACCTACAATGAGCAGTTCTTC.

This chain joins TRBV30 and TRBJ1-4; 7 nucleotides agree with TRBD1. The CDR3 loop spans 16 amino acids. Per germline, CDR1 GTSNPN and CDR2 SVGIG (reference sequence). Germline trimming cut 5 bases from V and 6 bases from J; bases unmatched to any gene: 15. This CDR3 reads CAWAEDTGARYEKLFF. The CDR3 region has the DNA TGTGCCTGGGCCGAAGATACAGGGGCGCGTTATGAAAAACTGTTTTTT. Together with reference TRBV30 and TRBJ1-4, the CDR3 gives the full variable domain: SQTIHQWPATLVQPVGSPLSLECTVEGTSNPNLYWYRQAAGRGLQLLFYSVGIGQISSEVPQNLSASRPQDRQFILSSKKLLLSDSGFYLCAWAEDTGARYEKLFFGSGTQLSVL.

The chain links TRBV4-1 to TRBJ2-7; TRBD2 agrees at 8 bases. This CDR3 spans 16 amino acids. V lost 0 bases and J lost 0; bases outside the gene matches: 4. Germline CDR1 is MGHRA and CDR2 is YSYEKL. This CDR3 is CASSQDPGGSSYEQYF. CDR3 in DNA: TGCGCCAGCAGCCAAGATCCGGGGGGGAGCTCCTACGAGCAGTACTTC.

In its sample, this clone was seen a few times. In DNA, the CDR3 is TGTGCCAGCAGCTCAGACGCCGGGACTAGCTCAAGTGAGCAGTTCTTC. Translated, it gives CASSSDAGTSSSEQFF. The gene calls are TRBV7-6 and TRBJ2-1, with 9 bases identical to TRBD2. The CDR3 totals 16 residues. CDR1 and CDR2 from the germline V gene are SGHVS and FNYEAQ. V was pared by 4 bases and J by 9 bases, with 13 bases of the junction left unmatched.

This sequence joins TRBV4-2 and TRBJ2-7, with D possibly being TRBD2 (7 bases). CDR3 length: 16 residues. Per germline, CDR1 LGHNA and CDR2 YNFKEQ. V lost 1 base, J lost 4 bases, and 17 bases lay in between. CDR3 sequence reads: CASSQVGQGREYEQYF. The CDR3 nucleotides read TGTGCCAGCAGCCAAGTTGGTCAGGGGAGGGAGTACGAGCAGTACTTC.

The chain uses TRBV7-9 and TRBJ2-7; D possibly corresponds to TRBD1 (5 bases). CDR1 SEHNR and CDR2 FQNEAQ come from the germline V gene (reference sequence). The CDR3 loop spans 16 amino acids. With 0 bases removed from V and 4 bases from J, the gap between germline ends came to 16 bases. CDR3 loop: CASSLALDTKGYEQYF. For the CDR3, the DNA is TGTGCCAGCAGCTTAGCGCTGGACACAAAGGGATACGAGCAGTACTTC.

For this clone: This sample also contains other DNA sequences that code for the same CDR3. The V gene is TRBV6-5, the J gene TRBJ1-2, with 8 bases identical to TRBD1. V was clipped by 5 bases and J by 2 bases; unmatched bases: 4. The CDR3 runs 14 residues. Germline V gene lookup returns CDR1 MNHEY and CDR2 SVGAGI. The CDR3 region has the DNA TGTGCCAGCAGTCTTGGGACAGGCAACTATGGCTACACCTTC. Translation: CASSLGTGNYGYTF.

This rearrangement joins TRBV6-5 to TRBJ1-6; 7 bases match TRBD1. The CDR3 is 14 residues long. J lost 6 bases, V lost 6 bases, and 5 bases had no gene match. CDR1 and CDR2 (germline): MNHEY, SVGAGI. The CDR3 DNA sequence: TGTGCCAGCAGAACAGGGGCAGGTAATTCACCCCTCCACTTT. Amino acid sequence: CASRTGAGNSPLHF.

The V call is TRBV6-4, the J call TRBJ2-7; 7 bases agree with TRBD1. The length of the CDR3 is 17 residues. Looked up from germline, CDR1 is MRHNA and CDR2 is SNTAGT. After removal of 3 bases from V and 4 bases from J, the junction contained 15 bases not matched to a gene. CDR3 loop: CASSDSIQPGQTYEQYF. CDR3 DNA: TGTGCCAGCAGTGATTCAATCCAACCGGGACAGACGTACGAGCAGTACTTC.

The chain links TRBV7-9 to TRBJ2-7, with D tentatively TRBD2 (6 bases). Germline V CDR1 and CDR2: SEHNR, FQNEAQ (reference sequence). The CDR3 contains 15 residues. With 0 bases removed from V and 1 base from J, the gap between germline ends came to 10 bases. The CDR3 DNA sequence: TGTGCCAGCAGCTTAGCCGGGACTGGGTCCTACGAGCAGTACTTC. Amino acid sequence: CASSLAGTGSYEQYF.

V and J are TRBV28 and TRBJ1-1, with a weak D call TRBD1 (5 bases). V was clipped by 4 bases and J by 3 bases, with 21 bases between them. This CDR3 spans 17 amino acids. The germline V gene encodes CDR1 MDHEN and CDR2 SYDVKM. CDR3 protein: CASSSNTIGDMDTEAFF. The DNA of the CDR3 is TGTGCCAGCAGTTCAAATACAATAGGGGATATGGACACTGAAGCTTTCTTT. The whole variable domain, filled in from reference TRBV28 and TRBJ1-1, reads DVKVTQSSRYLVKRTGEKVFLECVQDMDHENMFWYRQDPGLGLRLIYFSYDVKMKEKGDIPEGYSVSREKKERFSLILESASTNQTSMYLCASSSNTIGDMDTEAFFGQGTRLTVV.

This clone was seen once. The gene calls are TRBV4-1 and TRBJ1-1; a weak D match, TRBD1 (5 bases). Trimming pared 0 bases from V and 1 base from J, leaving 9 bases between. This CDR3 spans 15 amino acids. Per the germline V gene, CDR1 is MGHRA and CDR2 is YSYEKL. In nucleotides, the CDR3 is TGCGCCAGCAGCCAAGAACCGGGGGGGAACACTGAAGCTTTCTTT. Its translation is CASSQEPGGNTEAFF.

The V gene is TRBV2, the J gene TRBJ1-3, with D perhaps matching TRBD1 (5 bases). Trimming stripped 4 bases from V and 4 bases from J, with 8 bases between. The CDR3 has 13 residues. CDR1 and CDR2 from the germline V gene are SNHLY and FYNNEI. The chain's CDR3 is CASSAGSGNTIYF. In DNA form, the CDR3 reads TGTGCCAGCAGTGCAGGGTCCGGAAACACCATATATTTT. The full variable domain, with the rest looked up from reference TRBV2 and TRBJ1-3, is EPEVTQTPSHQVTQMGQEVILRCVPISNHLYFYWYRQILGQKVEFLVSFYNNEISEKSEIFDDQFSVERPDGSNFTLKIRSTKLEDSAMYFCASSAGSGNTIYFGEGSWLTVV.

The sample holds a few counts of this clone. The rearrangement uses TRBV6-5 and TRBJ2-1, with a weak D call TRBD2 (5 bases). This CDR3 comprises 13 residues. Between the trimmed V and J ends, which lost 8 bases and 4 bases, there was a span of 12 bases. Per the germline V gene, CDR1 is MNHEY and CDR2 is SVGAGI. CDR3 nucleotide sequence: TGTGCCAGCGGTCTATCGGGGTACAATGAGCAGTTCTTC. Protein product: CASGLSGYNEQFF.

The chain uses TRBV5-1 and TRBJ2-3, with D possibly TRBD2 on 6 matching bases. CDR3 length equals 15 residues. The V and J ends lost 0 bases and 3 bases respectively, with 11 bases between them. From germline, CDR1 is SGHRS and CDR2 YFSETQ. This chain's CDR3 is CASSLDGLTTDTQYF. The CDR3 DNA follows: TGCGCCAGCAGCTTGGATGGACTAACGACAGATACGCAGTATTTT.

This chain links TRBV5-1 with TRBJ2-1; maybe TRBD2 (5 bases). The germline V gene encodes CDR1 SGHRS and CDR2 YFSETQ. Trimming removed 0 bases at V and 4 bases at J, with 11 bases between. The length of the CDR3 is 15 residues. The CDR3 sequence is CASSLGLAVYNEQFF. For the CDR3, the DNA is TGCGCCAGCAGCTTGGGGCTAGCTGTGTACAATGAGCAGTTCTTC.

The chain joins TRBV4-1 to TRBJ1-5, with D tentatively TRBD1 (6 bases). Germline V gives CDR1 MGHRA, CDR2 YSYEKL. This CDR3 comprises 15 residues. Trimming removed 1 base at V and 5 bases at J, with 12 bases between. The CDR3: CASSQGSGVYQPQHF. The CDR3 bases are TGCGCCAGCAGCCAAGGGTCAGGGGTCTATCAGCCCCAGCATTTT.

The chain employs TRBV7-9 and TRBJ2-7; tentative D call: TRBD2 (7 bases). Germline assignment: CDR1 SEHNR and CDR2 FQNEAQ (reference sequence). The CDR3 spans 16 residues. Trimming removed 5 bases from V and 3 bases from J, with 20 bases in between. Written as DNA, the CDR3 is TGTGCCAGCAGCCACGACGGGGGGACACGAATCTACGAGCAGTACTTC. It is translated as CASSHDGGTRIYEQYF.